This T cell receptor (beta chain) is from a study of blood T cell repertoires in COVID-19. Per the authors' pipeline: Nucleated cell number was recorded as an estimate derived from reference gene primer amplification. The method was immunoSEQ multiplex PCR; TCRdb's version includes in-frame clones alone and lacks a portion of them. V and J calls and clone size are copied from that table; D and trimming were computed from the DNA. The table records approximately 470,000 clones, approximately 90% of them present only once. The germline gives CDR1 KGHDR, CDR2 SFDVKD. The CDR3 contains 13 residues. Trimming took 4 bases from V and 9 from J; bases not matched to a gene: 5. Adults between roughly 18 and 89 years of age took part from about two dozen US areas. Two consecutive negative NP/OP PCR tests, clearance, or resolved symptoms defined Cohort 3 recovery.

The V and J genes are TRBV24-1 and TRBJ1-1, with 9 bases aligning to TRBD1. This sequence originates from a woman aged 18-35 years who had recovered from COVID-19. Sample: PBMCs or T cells enriched from blood (not recorded which). CDR3 residues: CATSEGQGSQAFF. The CDR3 bases are TGTGCCACCAGTGAGGGACAGGGTTCTCAAGCTTTCTTT.